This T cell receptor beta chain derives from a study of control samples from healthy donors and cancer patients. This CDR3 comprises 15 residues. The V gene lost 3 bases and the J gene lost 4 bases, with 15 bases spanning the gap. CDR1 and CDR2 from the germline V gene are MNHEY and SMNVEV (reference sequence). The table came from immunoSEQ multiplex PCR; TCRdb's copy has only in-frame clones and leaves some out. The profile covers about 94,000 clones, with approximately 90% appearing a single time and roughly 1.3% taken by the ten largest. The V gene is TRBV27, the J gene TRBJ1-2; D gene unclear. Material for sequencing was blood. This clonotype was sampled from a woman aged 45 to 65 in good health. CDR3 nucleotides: TGTGCCAGCAGTTTCCGCCAGTCCCGGGGCTATGGCTACACCTTC. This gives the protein CASSFRQSRGYGYTF.